The 9 T cell receptor beta chains below all came from one sample that was sequenced in a study of T cells in narcolepsy. Assay used: immunoSEQ multiplex PCR; TCRdb lists only in-frame clones, some missing. The profile covers tens of thousands of clones, with 75% to 90% appearing a single time and nearly 2.5% taken by the ten largest. The specimen was CD45RA- memory CD4+ T cells from PBMCs. The source of these receptors is a human donor with narcolepsy.

The rearrangement uses TRBV5-1 and TRBJ2-7; possibly TRBD2 for D (5 bases). This CDR3 has 14 amino acids. The germline gives CDR1 SGHRS, CDR2 YFSETQ. The V end lost 5 bases, the J end lost 6 bases, and 18 bases lay between the germline ends. The CDR3 coding sequence is TGCGCCAGCAGTACTAGGCAGGCGGCGGGCGAGCAGTACTTC. Protein: CASSTRQAAGEQYF.

The gene calls are TRBV30 and TRBJ1-2; a weak D match, TRBD1 (6 bases). The CDR3 totals 15 residues. Germline lookup yields CDR1 GTSNPN and CDR2 SVGIG (reference sequence). V lost 1 base and J lost 6, with 18 bases in between. The CDR3 DNA is TGTGCCTGGAGTGGGGCGCCGGGGGGCGCTGATGGCTACACCTTC. Its protein product is CAWSGAPGGADGYTF.

The V call is TRBV5-1, the J call TRBJ1-2; D not resolved. The CDR3 is 14 residues long. Per germline, CDR1 SGHRS and CDR2 YFSETQ. The germline V and J ends were trimmed by 0 bases and 1 base, with 7 bases remaining between them. As DNA, the CDR3 is TGCGCCAGCAGCTTGGGGACCGGTAACTATGGCTACACCTTC. It is translated as CASSLGTGNYGYTF.

V and J are TRBV18 and TRBJ1-1; 9 nucleotides agree with TRBD1. Trimming at V came to 3 bases and at J to 1 base, leaving 9 bases not matched to a gene. This CDR3 is 17 amino acids long. The germline V gene encodes CDR1 KGHSH and CDR2 LQKENI. CDR3 DNA sequence: TGTGCCAGCTCACCGAACATCCGGACAGGGGAGAACACTGAAGCTTTCTTT. It translates to CASSPNIRTGENTEAFF.

The chain links TRBV2 to TRBJ1-2; possibly TRBD1 for D (5 bases). V was trimmed by 9 bases and J by 4 bases, leaving 21 bases between them. From germline, CDR1 is SNHLY and CDR2 FYNNEI. The CDR3 spans 15 residues. DNA of the CDR3: TGTGCCAGGGGGGGGAAGGGCGGAGGATCCTATGGCTACACCTTC. Its translation: CARGGKGGGSYGYTF. The complete variable domain, with remaining parts taken from reference TRBV2 and TRBJ1-2, reads EPEVTQTPSHQVTQMGQEVILRCVPISNHLYFYWYRQILGQKVEFLVSFYNNEISEKSEIFDDQFSVERPDGSNFTLKIRSTKLEDSAMYFCARGGKGGGSYGYTFGSGTRLTVV.

The chain is built from TRBV7-8 and TRBJ2-1; no definite D call. The CDR3 is made up of 11 amino acids. Germline CDR1 SGHVS, CDR2 FQNEAQ. Trimming removed 8 bases from V and 4 bases from J, with 6 bases in between. CDR3 nucleotide sequence: TGTGCCAGCCGCGGATACAATGAGCAGTTCTTC. It translates to CASRGYNEQFF. Full variable domain (remainder filled in from reference TRBV7-8 and TRBJ2-1): GAGVSQSPRYKVAKRGQDVALRCDPISGHVSLFWYQQALGQGPEFLTYFQNEAQLDKSGLPSDRFFAERPEGSVSTLKIQRTQQEDSAVYLCASRGYNEQFFGPGTRLTVL.

The chain links TRBV9 to TRBJ2-7, with D perhaps being TRBD1 or TRBD2 (5 bases each). This CDR3 has 14 residues. V was clipped by 4 bases and J by 9 bases, with 20 bases between them. Germline lookup yields CDR1 SGDLS and CDR2 YYNGEE. The CDR3 protein is CASSPTGDPWMQYF. Written as DNA, the CDR3 is TGTGCCAGCAGCCCTACCGGGGACCCATGGATGCAGTACTTC.

This sequence joins TRBV6-5 and TRBJ1-2; the D is unclear. The V end was cut by 2 bases, the J end by 0 bases, with 7 bases between. The CDR3 contains 14 residues. Germline V gives CDR1 MNHEY, CDR2 SVGAGI. CDR3 nucleotide sequence: TGTGCCAGCAGTTACGGCGAGTCTAACTATGGCTACACCTTC. Its translation is CASSYGESNYGYTF.

About this clone itself: At one end, the junction sequence differs from germline, possibly due to a read error. The chain employs TRBV19 and TRBJ2-5, with unresolved D. The CDR3 runs 15 residues. Germline assignment: CDR1 LNHDA and CDR2 SQIVND (reference sequence). The CDR3 region is CATSKSPSVQETQYF. The CDR3 nucleotides are TGTGCCACTAGTAAGTCCCCGTCGGTTCAAGAGACCCAGTACTTC.